These 7 T cell receptor beta chains came from one sample sequenced in a study of blood T cell repertoires in COVID-19. Generated by immunoSEQ multiplex PCR, the TCRdb table keeps only in-frame clones and is missing some. This sample carries roughly 50,000 clones, approximately 80% of them seen once, and the ten largest clones take about three fifths. Sequencing was performed on peripheral blood. The receptor source for this set is an older man with acute or convalescent COVID-19.

The chain couples TRBV6-5 to TRBJ1-5; D call uncertain. V was trimmed by 5 bases and J by 5 bases, leaving 10 bases between them. The CDR3 sequence is 13 residues long. Germline assignment: CDR1 MNHEY and CDR2 SVGAGI. As DNA, the CDR3 is TGTGCCAGCAGTCAAACTAGGGATCAGCCCCAGCATTTT. Translated, it gives CASSQTRDQPQHF.

This chain links TRBV4-3 with TRBJ2-7, with 10 positions matching TRBD1. Losses at the gene ends were 4 bases for V and 0 bases for J; bases not matched to a gene: 3. CDR3 length: 15 residues. The germline V gene encodes CDR1 LGHNA and CDR2 YSLEER. The DNA of the CDR3 is TGCGCCAGCAGCCTCCGGGACAGGGGCTCCTACGAGCAGTACTTC. It encodes CASSLRDRGSYEQYF.

The chain recombines TRBV27 with TRBJ2-5, with 12 bases fitting TRBD2. The V gene end was trimmed by 7 bases and the J gene end by 1 base; junction bases not matched to a gene: 13. The CDR3 length is 18 residues. Germline V gene data show CDR1 as MNHEY and CDR2 as SMNVEV (reference sequence). The CDR3 loop reads CASNLTDLAGGSQETQYF. CDR3 DNA: TGTGCCAGCAACCTGACAGACCTAGCGGGAGGGAGCCAAGAGACCCAGTACTTC.

V usage is TRBV30 and J usage is TRBJ1-6; D is unclear. There are 12 residues in the CDR3. V was cut by 2 bases and J by 7 bases, with 6 bases left in between. Germline-derived CDR1 and CDR2 are GTSNPN and SVGIG (reference sequence). The CDR3 DNA follows: TGTGCCTGGAGTCTGGAGAATTCACCCCTCCACTTT. This sequence encodes CAWSLENSPLHF.

This CDR3 reads CASSPGQTHNYGYTF. CDR3 coding DNA: TGTGCCAGCTCACCGGGACAGACCCATAACTATGGCTACACCTTC. The chain links TRBV18 to TRBJ1-2, with 7 bases fitting TRBD1. This CDR3 region has 15 residues. The germline V gene encodes CDR1 KGHSH and CDR2 LQKENI. J was trimmed by 1 base and V by 3 bases; bases with no gene match: 5. The variable domain in full, with the rest retrieved from reference TRBV18 and TRBJ1-2, is NAGVMQNPRHLVRRRGQEARLRCSPMKGHSHVYWYRQLPEEGLKFMVYLQKENIIDESGMPKERFSAEFPKEGPSILRIQQVVRGDSAAYFCASSPGQTHNYGYTFGSGTRLTVV.

The chain joins TRBV11-3 to TRBJ1-1; 9 bases line up with TRBD1. This CDR3 spans 15 amino acids. Germline V lookup: CDR1 SGHNT, CDR2 YENEEA. Germline trimming cut 5 bases from V and 0 bases from J; bases unmatched to any gene: 4. The CDR3 reads CASSPRTGVNTEAFF. The CDR3 nucleotides are TGTGCCAGCAGCCCGCGGACAGGGGTGAACACTGAAGCTTTCTTT.

The V gene is TRBV5-4, the J gene TRBJ1-1, with 10 nucleotides matching TRBD1. V lost 4 bases to trimming and J lost 3 bases; unmatched junction nucleotides: 3. The CDR3 contains 14 residues. Germline V lookup: CDR1 SGHNT, CDR2 YYREEE (reference sequence). CDR3 loop: CASSRDRGDTEAFF. The CDR3 DNA follows: TGTGCCAGCAGCCGGGACAGGGGAGACACTGAAGCTTTCTTT.